This entry lists 18 T cell receptor beta chains sequenced from one sample in a study of OX40 agonist ivuxolimab in advanced cancers. Assay: immunoSEQ multiplex PCR; the TCRdb copy retains only in-frame clones and omits some. The sample holds some 58,000 clones, roughly 80% seen once. Sample: CD4+ or CD8+ T cells sorted from blood, taken in a trial of the OX40 agonist ivuxolimab. The source is an adult with an advanced solid tumor such as melanoma, head and neck, liver or kidney cancer.

The chain links TRBV2 to TRBJ1-2; TRBD1 might be the D (5 bases). V lost 5 bases and J lost 4, with 14 bases in between. Germline lookup yields CDR1 SNHLY and CDR2 FYNNEI. The CDR3 has 14 amino acids. For the CDR3, the DNA is TGTGCCAGCAGTTATATCCCCGGGGGCTATGGCTACACCTTC. Its translation is CASSYIPGGYGYTF.

The V call is TRBV29-1, the J call TRBJ2-7; maybe TRBD1 (6 bases). The CDR3 totals 13 residues. With 2 bases removed from V and 3 bases from J, the gap between germline ends came to 11 bases. Germline V gene sequence: CDR1 SQVTM, CDR2 ANQGSEA. CDR3 coding DNA: TGCAGCGTTGAACCAGGGGAGAGCTACGAGCAGTACGTC. This sequence encodes CSVEPGESYEQYV.

The rearrangement joins TRBV18 to TRBJ2-3; D unresolved. Germline CDR1 and CDR2: KGHSH and LQKENI. The CDR3 length is 14 residues. With 2 bases removed from V and 0 bases from J, the gap between germline ends came to 6 bases. CDR3 sequence reads: CASSPETSTDTQYF. The CDR3 region has the DNA TGTGCCAGCTCACCAGAGACCAGCACAGATACGCAGTATTTT.

V is TRBV27 and J is TRBJ1-1, with D hard to call. Germline-derived CDR1 and CDR2 are MNHEY and SMNVEV (reference sequence). Trimming pared 0 bases from V and 4 bases from J, leaving 9 bases between. The CDR3 runs to 14 residues. This CDR3 is CASSLSGPSTEAFF. The CDR3, as DNA: TGTGCCAGCAGTTTATCAGGTCCTAGCACTGAAGCTTTCTTT.

The CDR3 DNA follows: TGTGCCAGCAGTCCCGACAGGGCGAACACCGGGGAGCTGTTTTTT. Its translation is CASSPDRANTGELFF. The gene calls are TRBV2 and TRBJ2-2; 7 positions agree with TRBD1. The CDR3 extends over 15 amino acids. The germline V gene encodes CDR1 SNHLY and CDR2 FYNNEI. V was pared by 5 bases and J by 0 bases, with 3 bases of the junction left unmatched. Variable domain in full (rest from reference TRBV2 and TRBJ2-2): EPEVTQTPSHQVTQMGQEVILRCVPISNHLYFYWYRQILGQKVEFLVSFYNNEISEKSEIFDDQFSVERPDGSNFTLKIRSTKLEDSAMYFCASSPDRANTGELFFGEGSRLTVL.

The rearrangement links TRBV6-5 to TRBJ1-5; D gene unclear. There are 14 residues in the CDR3. Germline CDR1 MNHEY, CDR2 SVGAGI. Trimming took 5 bases from V and 0 from J, leaving 8 bases between them. This chain's CDR3 is CASSLDYSNQPQHF. The DNA for the CDR3 is TGTGCCAGCAGTCTAGACTATAGCAATCAGCCCCAGCATTTT.

V and J are TRBV5-8 and TRBJ2-3; D gene ambiguous. This CDR3 region has 14 residues. The V end lost 2 bases, the J end lost 4 bases, and 11 bases lay between the germline ends. CDR1 and CDR2 (germline): SGHTS, YDEGEE. Here the CDR3 reads CASSFEIRADTQYF. The CDR3 DNA follows: TGTGCCAGCAGCTTCGAGATCCGGGCAGATACGCAGTATTTT.

The rearrangement links TRBV10-3 to TRBJ2-5; 12 bases line up with TRBD2. Germline V gene data show CDR1 as ENHRY and CDR2 as SYGVKD. This CDR3 contains 17 residues. After removal of 6 bases from V and 3 bases from J, the junction contained 11 bases not matched to a gene. The CDR3 coding sequence is TGTGCCATCAGGGATGGACTAGCGGGAAGAGGGGAAGAGACCCAGTACTTC. Translated: CAIRDGLAGRGEETQYF.

The gene calls are TRBV5-4 and TRBJ1-3, with unresolved D. CDR1 and CDR2 from the germline V gene are SGHNT and YYREEE (reference sequence). The CDR3 is 14 residues long. V was cut by 2 bases and J by 1 base, with 7 bases left in between. The CDR3 nucleotides read TGTGCCAGCAGCTTCCCCGTTTCTGGAAACACCATATATTTT. This gives the protein CASSFPVSGNTIYF.

The chain is built from TRBV6-1 and TRBJ1-1; D gene uncertain. The CDR3 has 17 residues. Per germline, CDR1 MNHNS and CDR2 SASEGT. Trimming left V 1 base short and J 3 bases short, with 18 bases between. The CDR3 nucleotides read TGTGCCAGCAGTGAAGTACCGAGACACTATGTCGACACTGAAGCTTTCTTT. Protein sequence: CASSEVPRHYVDTEAFF.

As concerns this clone: This sample includes further DNA sequences coding for the same CDR3. The rearrangement links TRBV30 to TRBJ2-1; 9 nucleotides match TRBD2. The CDR3 sequence is 15 residues long. The J segment lost 6 bases and the V segment lost 2 bases, leaving 8 bases of the junction unmatched. CDR1 GTSNPN and CDR2 SVGIG come from the germline V gene (reference sequence). DNA of the CDR3: TGTGCCTGGAGTATCGGATTAGCGGGAGCCAATGAGCAGTTCTTC. Translated, it gives CAWSIGLAGANEQFF.

The rearrangement joins TRBV5-3 to TRBJ2-1; 9 nucleotides agree with TRBD2. TRBV5-3 is designated an ORF whose function remains uncertain. The CDR3 is 16 amino acids. Unmatched junction bases numbered 12, after V lost 5 bases and J lost 6 bases. CDR3 nucleotide sequence: TGTGCCAGAAGATCCCCGGGACTAGCCGGTATCAATGAGCAGTTCTTC. The encoded protein is CARRSPGLAGINEQFF.

The chain recombines TRBV20-1 with TRBJ2-1; either TRBD1 or TRBD2 may fit D (5 bases each). V lost 8 bases and J lost 6, with 11 bases in between. The CDR3 loop spans 11 amino acids. Germline assignment: CDR1 DFQATT and CDR2 SNEGSKA (reference sequence). The CDR3 DNA reads TGCAGTCCTCGGGGCCCCAATGAGCAGTTCTTC. It encodes CSPRGPNEQFF.

V gene TRBV5-1 combines with J gene TRBJ2-1, with D possibly matching TRBD2 (6 bases). Between the trimmed V and J ends, which lost 4 bases and 8 bases, there was a span of 16 bases. The CDR3 is made up of 14 amino acids. The germline gives CDR1 SGHRS, CDR2 YFSETQ. CDR3 residues: CASSPGGTGDEQFF. DNA of the CDR3: TGCGCCAGCAGCCCTGGGGGGACTGGTGATGAGCAGTTCTTC.

This clone was detected a few times. The CDR3 loop reads CAISLRLADDNEQFF. CDR3 nucleotides: TGTGCCATCAGTTTAAGACTAGCAGACGACAATGAGCAGTTCTTC. The chain is built from TRBV10-3 and TRBJ2-1; 7 bases are a match to TRBD2. The germline CDR1 and CDR2 sequences are ENHRY and SYGVKD. The CDR3 is 15 residues long. The V gene end was trimmed by 5 bases and the J gene end by 5 bases; junction bases not matched to a gene: 9.

V is TRBV2 and J is TRBJ2-2; D unclear. CDR3 size: 13 residues. V dropped 8 bases and J dropped 5 bases, with 12 bases sitting between them. The V gene's germline CDR1 is SNHLY and CDR2 FYNNEI. This chain's CDR3 is CASSQTPTGELFF. The CDR3 DNA follows: TGTGCCAGCTCTCAGACACCGACCGGGGAGCTGTTTTTT.

This chain connects TRBV11-2 to TRBJ2-1, with 7 bases matching TRBD2. CDR1 and CDR2 from the germline V gene are SGHAT and FQNNGV. With V trimmed by 1 base and J by 6 bases, 9 bases remained unmatched. The CDR3 has 16 amino acids. The CDR3 sequence: CASSLGLAEGVNEQFF. The DNA for the CDR3 is TGTGCCAGCAGCTTAGGTCTAGCGGAGGGCGTCAATGAGCAGTTCTTC.

This chain joins TRBV7-9 and TRBJ1-5; 7 nucleotides match TRBD1. The germline V gene has CDR1 SEHNR and CDR2 FQNEAQ (reference sequence). The ends lost 7 bases at V and 7 bases at J; junction bases unmatched: 13. This CDR3 has 15 amino acids. In nucleotides, the CDR3 is TGTGCCAGCATGAGGTCAGGGGGGGTAAGCCAGCCCCAGCATTTT. This gives the protein CASMRSGGVSQPQHF.